A single sample gave rise to the 25 T cell receptor beta chains below, sequenced in a study of blood T cell repertoires in COVID-19. TCRdb keeps only in-frame clones here, not all; method: immunoSEQ multiplex PCR. Here the sample spans 7,000 to 8,500 clones, 88% being singletons. The sample taken for sequencing was peripheral blood. All receptors come from a woman aged 45-65 years with active or convalescent COVID-19.

CDR3 coding DNA: TGCAGCGTTGAAGTGTCTAGCGGATACAATGAGCAGTTCTTC. It yields the protein CSVEVSSGYNEQFF. This chain uses TRBV29-1 with TRBJ2-1; 7 bases align to TRBD2. J was trimmed by 4 bases and V by 1 base; bases with no gene match: 4. Germline V gives CDR1 SQVTM, CDR2 ANQGSEA. The CDR3 covers 14 residues.

The rearrangement links TRBV27 to TRBJ2-1; tentatively, D is TRBD2 (6 bases). Trimming left V 2 bases short and J 6 bases short, with 8 bases between. Germline-derived CDR1 and CDR2 are MNHEY and SMNVEV (reference sequence). This CDR3 is built from 13 residues. The chain's CDR3 is CASSLLATNEQFF. In DNA form, the CDR3 reads TGTGCCAGCAGTTTACTAGCGACCAATGAGCAGTTCTTC.

The V call is TRBV6-5, the J call TRBJ2-7; 8 bases line up with TRBD2. Germline V lookup: CDR1 MNHEY, CDR2 SVGAGI. V gave up 11 bases and J gave up 5 bases; unmatched junction bases: 5. The CDR3 runs 11 residues. DNA for the CDR3: TGTGCCGTACGGGGGGGCAACGAGCAGTACTTC. This translates into CAVRGGNEQYF.

The CDR3 DNA is TGTGCCAGCACCCGGGGCGGGGGCCAAGTTTCCTACAATGAGCAGTTCTTC. Protein product: CASTRGGGQVSYNEQFF. This chain connects TRBV11-2 to TRBJ2-1, with D tentatively TRBD2 (7 bases). V lost 7 bases, J lost 1 base, and 20 bases lay in between. The CDR3 is made up of 17 amino acids. Germline V gene data show CDR1 as SGHAT and CDR2 as FQNNGV.

This clone was observed once. The rearrangement uses TRBV7-9 and TRBJ2-7, with TRBD1 as a possible D gene (6 bases). The CDR3 covers 13 residues. Trimming cost V 0 bases and J 3 bases, with 6 bases left between them. Germline V gives CDR1 SEHNR, CDR2 FQNEAQ (reference sequence). CDR3 sequence reads: CASSLAGGYEQYF. CDR3 DNA: TGTGCCAGCAGCTTAGCAGGGGGCTACGAGCAGTACTTC.

The V and J genes are TRBV11-3 and TRBJ2-4; TRBD1 is a possible D gene (5 bases). Germline CDR1 reads SGHNT; CDR2 reads YENEEA. V was cut by 5 bases and J by 0 bases, with 14 bases left in between. This CDR3 comprises 16 residues. CDR3 amino acids: CASSPGHRLAKNIQYF. CDR3 nucleotides: TGTGCCAGCAGCCCCGGACACCGGCTAGCCAAAAACATTCAGTACTTC.

V is TRBV18 and J is TRBJ1-1; D possibly corresponds to TRBD1 (5 bases). The CDR3 contains 16 residues. The germline CDR1 and CDR2 sequences are KGHSH and LQKENI. With 0 bases removed from V and 4 bases from J, the gap between germline ends came to 15 bases. This CDR3 reads CASSPPGPQGSTEAFF. In DNA, the CDR3 is TGTGCCAGCTCACCACCGGGGCCCCAAGGGTCCACTGAAGCTTTCTTT.

This clone was picked up one time. The V gene is TRBV4-3, the J gene TRBJ1-2; 8 bases map to TRBD1. Germline lookup yields CDR1 LGHNA and CDR2 YSLEER. The length of the CDR3 is 15 residues. V dropped 2 bases and J dropped 4; count of bases not matched to a gene: 6. The CDR3 DNA sequence: TGCGCCAGCAGCCAACATAGACAGGGGCTCTATGGCTACACCTTC. Its translation: CASSQHRQGLYGYTF.

J is TRBJ1-4 and V is TRBV4-3; D not certain. V was pared by 1 base and J by 4 bases, with 16 bases between. The CDR3 sequence is 17 residues long. Germline V CDR1 and CDR2: LGHNA, YSLEER. CDR3 residues: CASSQGTSGFLNEKLFF. CDR3 nucleotide sequence: TGCGCCAGCAGCCAAGGGACTTCCGGGTTCCTTAATGAAAAACTGTTTTTT.

The J gene is TRBJ2-3, the V gene TRBV5-5; unclear D gene. The CDR3 sequence is 16 residues long. From germline, CDR1 is SGHKS and CDR2 YYEKEE (reference sequence). Trimming took off 3 bases at V and 0 bases at J, with 14 bases between the two ends. The CDR3 loop reads CASSSNYLSSTDTQYF. The CDR3 bases are TGTGCCAGCAGCTCAAACTACCTCTCTAGCACAGATACGCAGTATTTT.

A single count supports this clone. The chain recombines TRBV4-3 with TRBJ2-3; possible D gene TRBD2, 6 bases. The germline gives CDR1 LGHNA, CDR2 YSLEER. V shed 4 bases and J shed 3 bases, with 14 bases lying between them. The CDR3 covers 15 residues. CDR3 in DNA: TGCGCCAGCAGCCGGAGGAGTGGGGGGACAGATACGCAGTATTTT. It codes for CASSRRSGGTDTQYF.

The genes are TRBV10-3 and TRBJ1-2; no clear D. The CDR3 consists of 12 residues. V was cut by 3 bases and J by 8 bases, with 10 bases left in between. Germline values: CDR1 ENHRY, CDR2 SYGVKD. DNA of the CDR3: TGTGCCATCAGTGACGCACAAACAGGCTACACCTTC. Translating it yields CAISDAQTGYTF.

The rearrangement joins TRBV6-2 or TRBV6-3 to TRBJ2-1; TRBD2 might be the D (5 bases). Trimming cost V 5 bases and J 0 bases, with 14 bases left between them. Germline CDR1 MNHEY, CDR2 SVGEGT. The CDR3 sequence is 16 residues long. In DNA form, the CDR3 reads TGTGCCAGCAGTGATCCGGGGATTAACTCCTACAATGAGCAGTTCTTC. Translating gives CASSDPGINSYNEQFF.

The DNA of the CDR3 is TGTGCCAGCAGCCCCGCCCCAGGGGCAGTAAGGACCCAGTACTTC. It translates to CASSPAPGAVRTQYF. The V gene is TRBV7-9, the J gene TRBJ2-5; D perhaps matches TRBD1 (6 bases). The CDR3 has 15 amino acids. Germline assignment: CDR1 SEHNR and CDR2 FQNEAQ (reference sequence). The V gene lost 5 bases and the J gene lost 7 bases, with 20 bases spanning the gap.

The chain has TRBV27 and TRBJ2-7, with D perhaps matching TRBD2 (5 bases). V was shortened by 10 bases and J by 0 bases, with 16 bases between the two germline ends. In germline, CDR1 is MNHEY, CDR2 SMNVEV (reference sequence). This CDR3 comprises 14 residues. The CDR3 spells CATGRAGVSYEQYF. CDR3 in DNA: TGTGCCACCGGGCGGGCAGGAGTCTCCTACGAGCAGTACTTC.

This chain connects TRBV5-4 to TRBJ1-1; TRBD1 matches at 9 bases. CDR3 length: 15 amino acids. V lost 4 bases and J lost 5; bases outside the gene matches: 9. Per the germline V gene, CDR1 is SGHNT and CDR2 is YYREEE (reference sequence). CDR3 amino acids: CASSLGQGEGTEAFF. The DNA of the CDR3 is TGTGCCAGCAGCCTGGGACAGGGAGAGGGTACTGAAGCTTTCTTT.

In its sample, this clone was seen once. The V call is TRBV6-5, the J call TRBJ1-1; maybe TRBD1 (6 bases). CDR1 and CDR2 (germline): MNHEY, SVGAGI. V was pared by 2 bases and J by 4 bases, with 14 bases between. The CDR3 extends over 15 amino acids. DNA of the CDR3: TGTGCCAGCAGTTACCGGGGTAGAGGGGGCACTGAAGCTTTCTTT. This gives the protein CASSYRGRGGTEAFF.

The chain joins TRBV7-6 to TRBJ2-1; 9 nucleotides align to TRBD2. The CDR3 extends over 15 amino acids. CDR1 and CDR2 from the germline V gene are SGHVS and FNYEAQ. Trimming at V came to 6 bases and at J to 9 bases, leaving 12 bases not matched to a gene. The CDR3 sequence is CASSPFSGSGSEQFF. The CDR3 DNA is TGTGCCAGCAGTCCCTTTAGCGGGAGTGGCAGTGAGCAGTTCTTC.

The gene calls are TRBV10-2 and TRBJ2-7; D possibly corresponds to TRBD2 (7 bases). The CDR3 extends over 16 amino acids. The V and J ends lost 6 bases and 3 bases respectively, with 21 bases between them. Germline loops: CDR1 WSHSY, CDR2 SAAADI. The CDR3 DNA follows: TGCGCCAGCAGCATCGGGGAGGGGGGACCTCTCTACGAGCAGTACTTC. Residues: CASSIGEGGPLYEQYF.

V is TRBV19 and J is TRBJ2-1; 8 bases align to TRBD1. CDR3 size: 15 residues. Trimming took 5 bases from V and 2 from J; bases not matched to a gene: 5. Germline V gives CDR1 LNHDA, CDR2 SQIVND (reference sequence). This CDR3 is CASSLGQGPYNEQFF. The CDR3 nucleotides read TGTGCCAGTAGTTTAGGACAGGGCCCCTACAATGAGCAGTTCTTC.

Concerning this clone: A junction boundary mismatches the germline segment, possibly from a read error. The chain has TRBV4-3 and TRBJ1-2, with D hard to call. Germline CDR1 LGHNA, CDR2 YSLEER. The CDR3 runs to 14 residues. CDR3 region: CVSSQESRVSSYTF. CDR3 coding DNA: TGCGTCAGCAGCCAAGAATCGAGGGTTTCAAGCTACACCTTC.

In DNA, the CDR3 is TGTGCCAGCAGTTATGGGACAGGGGGCCGGTCACCCCTCCACTTT. It translates to CASSYGTGGRSPLHF. V gene TRBV6-5 combines with J gene TRBJ1-6, with 12 bases matching TRBD1. The length of the CDR3 is 15 residues. Trimming removed 3 bases from V and 10 bases from J; junction bases left unmatched: 4. Germline CDR1 reads MNHEY; CDR2 reads SVGAGI.

This clone showed up just once. The CDR3 nucleotides read TGTGCCAGCAGCACCCCGACTAGCGGCCCCTACAATGAGCAGTTCTTC. Residues: CASSTPTSGPYNEQFF. The chain links TRBV5-4 to TRBJ2-1; 9 positions agree with TRBD2. The CDR3 length is 16 residues. V shed 4 bases and J 2 bases; nucleotides not matched to a gene: 7. CDR1 and CDR2 (germline): SGHNT, YYREEE (reference sequence).

This clone was counted between two and nine times. The chain uses TRBV10-3 and TRBJ2-7; 9 positions agree with TRBD2. The CDR3 is 12 residues long. The germline V gene has CDR1 ENHRY and CDR2 SYGVKD. With 8 bases clipped from V and 6 bases from J, the junction kept 5 bases outside the gene matches. This CDR3 is CAIGSGRSEQYF. The CDR3 bases are TGTGCCATCGGTAGCGGGAGATCCGAGCAGTACTTC.

The chain combines TRBV6-4 with TRBJ2-4, with D possibly matching TRBD1 (6 bases). CDR1 MRHNA and CDR2 SNTAGT come from the germline V gene. Trimming left V 8 bases short and J 0 bases short, with 17 bases between. This CDR3 comprises 16 residues. Here the CDR3 DNA reads TGTGCCAGCGGCCCTCAGGGGCCCGTAGCCAAAAACATTCAGTACTTC. Amino acids: CASGPQGPVAKNIQYF.